This T cell receptor beta chain was retrieved from a study of shared clonotypes between healthy human individuals. Study-wide background: The donor pool was made up of a couple of women and three men aged 18 to 49. Study-wide results and limits: Generation probability values for non-shared clonotypes were lower than those for clonotypes shared by all four donors.

CDR3 length: 15 residues. The ends were cut back, 0 bases at V and 7 bases at J, with 15 bases in the middle. Germline assignment: CDR1 LGHNA and CDR2 YSLEER. Turning to this clone: The antigen is undetermined.

The authors loaded about 200 ng DNA, 28,000 or so T cell genomes, into sorted-subset replicate PCRs. Sequencing was performed with immunoSEQ multiplex PCR; in TCRdb, only in-frame clones are kept and a portion is missing. The sample yields just over 2,000,000 clones, roughly 94% seen once. The material sequenced was naive CD4+ T cells sorted from blood. As to subset: CD45RA+ positively selected. The clonotype was recovered from a man younger than 35 in good health. The chain is built from TRBV4-3 and TRBJ1-2, with D possibly matching TRBD1 (5 bases). In DNA, the CDR3 is TGCGCCAGCAGCCAAGAGGGTGGGGCGGCCGCTGGCTACACCTTC. Protein product: CASSQEGGAAAGYTF.